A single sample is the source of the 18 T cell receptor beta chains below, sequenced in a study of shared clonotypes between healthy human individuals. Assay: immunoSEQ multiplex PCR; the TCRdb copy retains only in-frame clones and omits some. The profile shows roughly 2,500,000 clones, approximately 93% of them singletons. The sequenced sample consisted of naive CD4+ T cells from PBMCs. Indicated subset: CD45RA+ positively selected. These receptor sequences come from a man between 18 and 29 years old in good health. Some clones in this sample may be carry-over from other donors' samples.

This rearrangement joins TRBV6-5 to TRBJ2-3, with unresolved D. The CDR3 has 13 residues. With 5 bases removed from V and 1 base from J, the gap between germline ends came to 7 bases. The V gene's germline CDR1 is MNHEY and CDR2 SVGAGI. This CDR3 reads CASSSHRTDTQYF. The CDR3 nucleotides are TGTGCCAGCAGTAGTCACCGCACAGATACGCAGTATTTT.

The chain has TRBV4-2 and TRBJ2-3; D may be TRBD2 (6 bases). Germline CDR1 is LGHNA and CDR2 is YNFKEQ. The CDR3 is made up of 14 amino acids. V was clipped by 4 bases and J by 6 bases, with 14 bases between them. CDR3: CASSPGTGVDTQYF. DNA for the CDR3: TGTGCCAGCAGCCCAGGGACGGGAGTGGATACGCAGTATTTT.

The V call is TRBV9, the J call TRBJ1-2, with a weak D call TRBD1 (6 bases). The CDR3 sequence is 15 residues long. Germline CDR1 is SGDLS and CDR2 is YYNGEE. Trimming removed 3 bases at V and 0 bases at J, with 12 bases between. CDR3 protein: CASSATGQPNYGYTF. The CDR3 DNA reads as TGTGCCAGCAGCGCGACAGGCCAGCCTAACTATGGCTACACCTTC. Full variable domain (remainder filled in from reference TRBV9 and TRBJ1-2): DSGVTQTPKHLITATGQRVTLRCSPRSGDLSVYWYQQSLDQGLQFLIQYYNGEERAKGNILERFSAQQFPDLHSELNLSSLELGDSALYFCASSATGQPNYGYTFGSGTRLTVV.

The CDR3, as DNA: TGTGCCAGCAGCCCTAGCGGGGGATCCTACGAGCAGTACTTC. Translated: CASSPSGGSYEQYF. The chain carries TRBV27 and TRBJ2-7, with 10 nucleotides matching TRBD2. The germline CDR1 and CDR2 sequences are MNHEY and SMNVEV (reference sequence). The CDR3 covers 14 residues. Trimming cost V 6 bases and J 1 base; bases outside gene matches: 3.

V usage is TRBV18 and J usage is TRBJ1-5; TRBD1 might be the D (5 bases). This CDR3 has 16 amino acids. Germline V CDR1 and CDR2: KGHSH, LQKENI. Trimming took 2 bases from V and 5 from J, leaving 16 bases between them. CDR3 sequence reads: CASSPVGGGPDQPQHF. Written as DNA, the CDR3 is TGTGCCAGCTCACCAGTCGGGGGGGGTCCTGATCAGCCCCAGCATTTT. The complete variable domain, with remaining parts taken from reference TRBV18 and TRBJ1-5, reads NAGVMQNPRHLVRRRGQEARLRCSPMKGHSHVYWYRQLPEEGLKFMVYLQKENIIDESGMPKERFSAEFPKEGPSILRIQQVVRGDSAAYFCASSPVGGGPDQPQHFGDGTRLSIL.

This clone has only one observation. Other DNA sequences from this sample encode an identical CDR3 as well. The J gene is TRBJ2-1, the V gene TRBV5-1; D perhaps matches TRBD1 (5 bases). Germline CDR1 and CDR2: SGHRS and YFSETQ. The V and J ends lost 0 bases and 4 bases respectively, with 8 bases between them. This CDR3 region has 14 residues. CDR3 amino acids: CASSLGQSYNEQFF. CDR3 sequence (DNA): TGCGCCAGCAGCTTGGGACAGTCGTACAATGAGCAGTTCTTC.

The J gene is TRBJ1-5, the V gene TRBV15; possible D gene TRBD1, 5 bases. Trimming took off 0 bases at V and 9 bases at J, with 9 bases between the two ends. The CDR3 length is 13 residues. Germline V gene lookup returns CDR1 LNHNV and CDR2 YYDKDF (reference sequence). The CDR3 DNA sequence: TGTGCCACCAGCAGAGATAGACAGCCGCCCCAGCATTTT. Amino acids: CATSRDRQPPQHF. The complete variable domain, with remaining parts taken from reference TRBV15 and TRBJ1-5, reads DAMVIQNPRYQVTQFGKPVTLSCSQTLNHNVMYWYQQKSSQAPKLLFHYYDKDFNNEADTPDNFQSRRPNTSFCFLDIRSPGLGDTAMYLCATSRDRQPPQHFGDGTRLSIL.

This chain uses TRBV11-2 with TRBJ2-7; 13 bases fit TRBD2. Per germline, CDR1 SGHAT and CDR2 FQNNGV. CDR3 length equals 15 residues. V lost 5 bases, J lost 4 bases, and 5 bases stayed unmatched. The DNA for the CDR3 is TGTGCCAGCAGCAGGACTAGCGGGAGCGAATACGAGCAGTACTTC. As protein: CASSRTSGSEYEQYF.

The CDR3 sequence is CASSRPIQGAAEAFF. The CDR3 DNA follows: TGTGCCAGCAGCCGACCAATACAGGGGGCCGCTGAAGCTTTCTTT. The chain employs TRBV6-5 and TRBJ1-1; 9 bases are a match to TRBD1. Unmatched junction bases numbered 11, after V lost 6 bases and J lost 6 bases. Germline lookup yields CDR1 MNHEY and CDR2 SVGAGI. This CDR3 has 15 residues.

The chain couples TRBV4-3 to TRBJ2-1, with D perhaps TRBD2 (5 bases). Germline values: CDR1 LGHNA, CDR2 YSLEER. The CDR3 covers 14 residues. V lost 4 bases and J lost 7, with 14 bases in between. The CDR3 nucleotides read TGCGCCAGCAGCCTAGGGCGGTCGGGAAATGAGCAGTTCTTC. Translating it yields CASSLGRSGNEQFF.

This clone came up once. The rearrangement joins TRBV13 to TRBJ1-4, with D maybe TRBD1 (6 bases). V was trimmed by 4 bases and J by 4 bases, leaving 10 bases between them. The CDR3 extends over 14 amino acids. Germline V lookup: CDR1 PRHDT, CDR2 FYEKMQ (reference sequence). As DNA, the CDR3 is TGTGCCAGCAGCTCCCCGGACAGTAATGAAAAACTGTTTTTT. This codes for CASSSPDSNEKLFF.

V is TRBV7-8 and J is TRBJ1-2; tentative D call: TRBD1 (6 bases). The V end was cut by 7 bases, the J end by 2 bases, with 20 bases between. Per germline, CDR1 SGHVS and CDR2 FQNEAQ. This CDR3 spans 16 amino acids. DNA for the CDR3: TGTGCCAGCACCCTCCGGGACACCGGCCTGAACTATGGCTACACCTTC. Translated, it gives CASTLRDTGLNYGYTF. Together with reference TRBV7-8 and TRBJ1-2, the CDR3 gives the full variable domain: GAGVSQSPRYKVAKRGQDVALRCDPISGHVSLFWYQQALGQGPEFLTYFQNEAQLDKSGLPSDRFFAERPEGSVSTLKIQRTQQEDSAVYLCASTLRDTGLNYGYTFGSGTRLTVV.

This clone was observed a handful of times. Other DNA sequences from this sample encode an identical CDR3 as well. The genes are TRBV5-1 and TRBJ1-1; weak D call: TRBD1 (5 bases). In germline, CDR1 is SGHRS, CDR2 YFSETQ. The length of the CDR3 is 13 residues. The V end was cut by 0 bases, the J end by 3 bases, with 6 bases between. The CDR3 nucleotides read TGCGCCAGCAGCTTGGTAGGGGACACTGAAGCTTTCTTT. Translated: CASSLVGDTEAFF.

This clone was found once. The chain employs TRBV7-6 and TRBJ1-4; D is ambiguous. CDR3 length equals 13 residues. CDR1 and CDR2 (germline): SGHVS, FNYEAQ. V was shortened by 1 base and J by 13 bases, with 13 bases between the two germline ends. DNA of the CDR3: TGTGCCAGCAGCTTAGTACGCGAGAAAGGACTGTTTTTT. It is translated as CASSLVREKGLFF.

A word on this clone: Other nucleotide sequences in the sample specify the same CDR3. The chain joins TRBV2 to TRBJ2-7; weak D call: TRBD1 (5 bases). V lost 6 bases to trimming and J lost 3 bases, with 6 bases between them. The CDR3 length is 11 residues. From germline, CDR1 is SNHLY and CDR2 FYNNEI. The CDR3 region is CASSDSYEQYF. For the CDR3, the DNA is TGTGCCAGCAGCGACAGCTACGAGCAGTACTTC.

CDR3 amino acids: CAISDGQGYQPQHF. CDR3 coding DNA: TGTGCCATCAGTGATGGGCAGGGCTATCAGCCCCAGCATTTT. The J gene is TRBJ1-5, the V gene TRBV10-3, with D possibly TRBD1 on 5 matching bases. The CDR3 totals 14 residues. V lost 3 bases, J lost 5 bases, and 11 bases lay in between. In germline, CDR1 is ENHRY, CDR2 SYGVKD.

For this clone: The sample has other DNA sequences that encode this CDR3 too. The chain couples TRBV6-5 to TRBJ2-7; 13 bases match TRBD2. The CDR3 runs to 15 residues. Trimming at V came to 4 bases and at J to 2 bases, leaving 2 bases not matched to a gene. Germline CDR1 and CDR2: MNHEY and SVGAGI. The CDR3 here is CASSSGLAGAYEQYF. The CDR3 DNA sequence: TGTGCCAGCAGTTCCGGACTAGCGGGAGCCTACGAGCAGTACTTC.

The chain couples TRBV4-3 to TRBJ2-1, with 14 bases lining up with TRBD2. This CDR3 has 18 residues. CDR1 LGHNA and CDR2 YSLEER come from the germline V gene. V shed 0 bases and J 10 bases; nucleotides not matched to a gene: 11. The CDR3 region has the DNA TGCGCCAGCAGCCAAGATAGGGGACTAGCGGGAGATTTGAGGGAGCAGTTCTTC. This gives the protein CASSQDRGLAGDLREQFF.